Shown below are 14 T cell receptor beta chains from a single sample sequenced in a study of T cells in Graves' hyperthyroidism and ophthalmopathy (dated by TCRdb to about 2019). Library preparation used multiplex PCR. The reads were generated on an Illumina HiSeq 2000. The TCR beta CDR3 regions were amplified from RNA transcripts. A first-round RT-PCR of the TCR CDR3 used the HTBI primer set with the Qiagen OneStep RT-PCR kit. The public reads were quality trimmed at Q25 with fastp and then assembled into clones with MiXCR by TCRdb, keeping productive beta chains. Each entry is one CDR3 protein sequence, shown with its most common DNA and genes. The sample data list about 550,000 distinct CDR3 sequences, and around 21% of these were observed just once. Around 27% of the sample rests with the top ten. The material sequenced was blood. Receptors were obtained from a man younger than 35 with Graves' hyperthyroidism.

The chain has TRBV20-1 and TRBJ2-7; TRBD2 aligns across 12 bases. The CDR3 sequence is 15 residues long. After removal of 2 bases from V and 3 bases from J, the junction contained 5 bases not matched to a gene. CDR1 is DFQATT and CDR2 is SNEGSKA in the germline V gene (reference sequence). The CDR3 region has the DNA TGCAGTGCTAGACTTCGGACTAGCGGGAACTACGAGCAGTACTTC. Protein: CSARLRTSGNYEQYF.

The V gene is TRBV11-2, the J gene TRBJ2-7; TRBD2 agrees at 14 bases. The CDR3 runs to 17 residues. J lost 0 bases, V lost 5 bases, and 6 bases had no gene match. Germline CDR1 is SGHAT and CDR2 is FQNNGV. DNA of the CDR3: TGTGCCAGCAGCCCCCGGACTAGCGGGGGGCCCTCCTACGAGCAGTACTTC. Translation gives CASSPRTSGGPSYEQYF.

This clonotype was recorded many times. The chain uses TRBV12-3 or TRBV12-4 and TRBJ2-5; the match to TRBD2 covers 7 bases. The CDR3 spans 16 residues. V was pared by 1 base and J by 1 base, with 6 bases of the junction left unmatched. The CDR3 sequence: CASSLVRAGSQETQYF. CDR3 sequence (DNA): TGTGCCAGCAGTTTAGTAAGAGCGGGATCCCAAGAGACCCAGTACTTC.

CDR3 coding DNA: TGTGCCAGCAGTTTAGGGGGGCCCGCGGTCTATGGCTACACCTTC. Its protein is CASSLGGPAVYGYTF. The gene calls are TRBV12-3 or TRBV12-4 and TRBJ1-2, with D possibly being TRBD1 (6 bases). Trimming cost V 1 base and J 4 bases, with 13 bases left between them. The CDR3 loop spans 15 amino acids.

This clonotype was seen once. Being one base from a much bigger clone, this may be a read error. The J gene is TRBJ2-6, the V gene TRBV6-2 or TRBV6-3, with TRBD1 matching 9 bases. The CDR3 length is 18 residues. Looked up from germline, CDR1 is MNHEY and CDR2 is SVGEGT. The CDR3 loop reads CASSSSGTGPSGANALTF. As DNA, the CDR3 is TGTGCCAGCTCCTCATCCGGGACAGGGCCTTCTGGGGCCAACGCCCTGACTTTC.

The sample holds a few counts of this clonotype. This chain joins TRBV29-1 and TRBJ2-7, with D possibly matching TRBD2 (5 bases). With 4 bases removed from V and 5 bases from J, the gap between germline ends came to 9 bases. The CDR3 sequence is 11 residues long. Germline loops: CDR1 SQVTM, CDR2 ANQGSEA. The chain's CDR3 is CSVGREHEQYF. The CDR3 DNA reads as TGCAGCGTTGGTAGGGAGCACGAGCAGTACTTC.

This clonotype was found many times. The chain's CDR3 is CASSSLLGETQYF. The CDR3 coding sequence is TGTGCCAGCAGTTCGTTGCTAGGTGAGACCCAGTACTTC. The chain carries TRBV27 and TRBJ2-5, with unresolved D. Deletions cut 4 bases from V and 5 bases from J, with 11 bases between. From germline, CDR1 is MNHEY and CDR2 SMNVEV (reference sequence). CDR3 size: 13 residues.

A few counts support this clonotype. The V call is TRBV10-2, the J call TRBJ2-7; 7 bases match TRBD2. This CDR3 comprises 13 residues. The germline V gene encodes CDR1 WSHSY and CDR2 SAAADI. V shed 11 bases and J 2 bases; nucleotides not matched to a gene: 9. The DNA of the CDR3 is TGCGCCTCTCGGGGGGTAAATCCCTACGAGCAGTACTTC. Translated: CASRGVNPYEQYF.

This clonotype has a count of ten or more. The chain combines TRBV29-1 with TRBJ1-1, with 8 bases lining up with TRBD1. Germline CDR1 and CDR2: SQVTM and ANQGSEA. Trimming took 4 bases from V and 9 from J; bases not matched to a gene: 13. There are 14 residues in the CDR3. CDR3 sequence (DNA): TGCAGCGTTGTTAGGGGCAGGGGGCAAGTTCAAGCTTTCTTT. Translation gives CSVVRGRGQVQAFF.

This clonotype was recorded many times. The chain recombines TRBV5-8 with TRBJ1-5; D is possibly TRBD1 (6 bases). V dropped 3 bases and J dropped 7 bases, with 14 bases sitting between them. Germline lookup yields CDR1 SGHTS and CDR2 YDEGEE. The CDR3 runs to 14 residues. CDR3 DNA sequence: TGTGCCAGCAGCTCCCGACAGGTTGGGCAGCCCCAGCATTTT. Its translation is CASSSRQVGQPQHF.

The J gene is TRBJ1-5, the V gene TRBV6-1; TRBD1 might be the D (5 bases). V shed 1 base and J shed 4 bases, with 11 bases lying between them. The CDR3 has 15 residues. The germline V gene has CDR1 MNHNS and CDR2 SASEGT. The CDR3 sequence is CASSEGGTVNQPQHF. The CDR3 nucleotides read TGTGCCAGCAGTGAAGGCGGGACCGTAAATCAGCCCCAGCATTTT.

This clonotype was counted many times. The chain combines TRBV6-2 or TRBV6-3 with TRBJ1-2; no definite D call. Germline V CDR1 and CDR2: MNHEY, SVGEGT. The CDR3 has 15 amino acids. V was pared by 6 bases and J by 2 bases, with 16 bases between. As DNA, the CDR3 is TGTGCCAGCAGGACCCGGGATTTGCCGAACTATGGCTACACCTTC. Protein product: CASRTRDLPNYGYTF.

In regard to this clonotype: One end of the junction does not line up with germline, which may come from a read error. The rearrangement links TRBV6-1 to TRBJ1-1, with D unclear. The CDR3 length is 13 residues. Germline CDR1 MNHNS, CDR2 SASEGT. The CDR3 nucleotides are TGCGCCAGCAGTGACGCCCCAATCAGGGAAGCTTTCTTT. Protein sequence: CASSDAPIREAFF.

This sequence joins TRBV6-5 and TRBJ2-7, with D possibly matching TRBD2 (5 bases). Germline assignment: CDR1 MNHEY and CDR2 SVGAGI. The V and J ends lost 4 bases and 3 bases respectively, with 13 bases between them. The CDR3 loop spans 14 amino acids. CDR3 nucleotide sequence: TGTGCCAGCAGTTCCCTCGGGAACCTCTACGAGCAGTACTTC. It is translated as CASSSLGNLYEQYF.